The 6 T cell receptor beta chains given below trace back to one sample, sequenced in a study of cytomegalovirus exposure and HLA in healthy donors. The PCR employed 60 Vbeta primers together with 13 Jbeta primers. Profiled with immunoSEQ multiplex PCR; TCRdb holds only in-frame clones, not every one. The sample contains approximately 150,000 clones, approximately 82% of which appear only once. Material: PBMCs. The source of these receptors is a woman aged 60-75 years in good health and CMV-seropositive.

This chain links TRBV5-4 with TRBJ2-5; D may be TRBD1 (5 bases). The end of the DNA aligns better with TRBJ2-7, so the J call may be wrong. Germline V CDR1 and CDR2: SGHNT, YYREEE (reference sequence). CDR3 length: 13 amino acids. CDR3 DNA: TGTGCCAGCAGCTTGGAAGCAGGGCACGAGCAGTACTTC. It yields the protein CASSLEAGHEQYF.

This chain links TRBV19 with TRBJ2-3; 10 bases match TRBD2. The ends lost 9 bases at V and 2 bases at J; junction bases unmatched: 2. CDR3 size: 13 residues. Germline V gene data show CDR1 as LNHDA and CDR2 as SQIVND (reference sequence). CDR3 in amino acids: CASGTSVTDTQYF. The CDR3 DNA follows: TGTGCCAGCGGGACTAGCGTCACAGATACGCAGTATTTT.

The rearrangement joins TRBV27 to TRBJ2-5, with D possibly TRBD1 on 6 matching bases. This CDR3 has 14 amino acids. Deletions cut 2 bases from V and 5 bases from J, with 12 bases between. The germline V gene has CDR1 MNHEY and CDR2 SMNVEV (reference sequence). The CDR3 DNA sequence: TGTGCCAGCAGTTTAACATACAGGGCCGAGACCCAGTACTTC. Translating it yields CASSLTYRAETQYF.

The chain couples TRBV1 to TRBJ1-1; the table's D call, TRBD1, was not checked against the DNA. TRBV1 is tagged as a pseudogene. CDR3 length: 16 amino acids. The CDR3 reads CTSRDREDGANTEAFF. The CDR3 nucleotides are TGCACCAGCAGGGACAGGGAAGATGGAGCGAACACTGAAGCTTTCTTT.

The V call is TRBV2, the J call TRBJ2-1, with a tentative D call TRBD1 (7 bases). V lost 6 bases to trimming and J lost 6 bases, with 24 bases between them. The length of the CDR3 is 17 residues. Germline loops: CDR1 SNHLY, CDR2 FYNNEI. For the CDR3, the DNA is TGTGCCAGCAGGGACAGGACTAACCCCCGGGATGGCAATGAGCAGTTCTTC. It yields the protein CASRDRTNPRDGNEQFF.

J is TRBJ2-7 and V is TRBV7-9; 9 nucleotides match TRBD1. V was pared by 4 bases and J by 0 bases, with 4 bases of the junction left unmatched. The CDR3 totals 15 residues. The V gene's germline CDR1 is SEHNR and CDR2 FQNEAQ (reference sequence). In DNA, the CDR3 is TGTGCCAGCAGCTCGGACAGGGGTTACTCCTACGAGCAGTACTTC. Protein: CASSSDRGYSYEQYF.